The 9 T cell receptor beta chains below come from one sample, sequenced in a study of post-analysis software for immune sequencing data. General study points: Included in a set of five TRBV segments more frequent in patients than controls were TRBV5-6, TRBV5-1 and TRBV20-1.

For these TCRs, the target antigens are not known. Unique molecular identifiers tagged the TCR beta cDNA libraries. One entry per CDR3 protein results from TCRdb running MiXCR on the PCR reads. The sample records over 700,000 distinct CDR3 sequences, 25% to 30% being singletons. Sequenced: blood. The source is a girl aged 10-17 years with multiple sclerosis.

The chain links TRBV20-1 to TRBJ1-6; perhaps TRBD1 as D (6 bases). Trimming stripped 4 bases from V and 7 bases from J, with 14 bases between. The CDR3 length is 14 residues. Germline V gives CDR1 DFQATT, CDR2 SNEGSKA (reference sequence). CDR3 sequence: CSATGGRGNSPLHF. The CDR3 nucleotides are TGCAGTGCTACCGGGGGCCGCGGGAATTCACCCCTCCACTTT.

This chain connects TRBV4-3 to TRBJ1-3; D unclear. V shed 1 base and J shed 8 bases, with 6 bases lying between them. This CDR3 comprises 12 residues. Germline CDR1 LGHNA, CDR2 YSLEER. CDR3 nucleotide sequence: TGCGCCAGCAGCCAAGCGTGGGACACCATATATTTT. Its protein is CASSQAWDTIYF.

The chain carries TRBV20-1 and TRBJ2-1; 8 bases match TRBD1. The CDR3 consists of 14 residues. Per the germline V gene, CDR1 is DFQATT and CDR2 is SNEGSKA (reference sequence). V was clipped by 6 bases and J by 9 bases; unmatched bases: 13. Here the CDR3 DNA reads TGCAGTGCGACCGGGACAGGCAGCACGAGTGAGCAGTTCTTC. Its protein is CSATGTGSTSEQFF.

The rearrangement uses TRBV20-1 and TRBJ2-3, with D uncertain. The CDR3 contains 11 residues. Germline V gene lookup returns CDR1 DFQATT and CDR2 SNEGSKA (reference sequence). CDR3 nucleotides: TGCAGCTCCGAAGGCACAGATACGCAGTATTTT. It translates to CSSEGTDTQYF.

This clonotype occurred a few times. The V gene is TRBV7-2, the J gene TRBJ2-4; D remains unclear. Germline CDR1 SGHTA, CDR2 FQGNSA. Trimming took 3 bases from V and 8 from J, leaving 14 bases between them. There are 14 residues in the CDR3. The CDR3 protein is CASSLRKIGDIQYF. The CDR3 DNA is TGTGCCAGCAGCTTGAGGAAGATAGGCGACATTCAGTACTTC.

V gene TRBV9 combines with J gene TRBJ1-2; D might be TRBD1 (6 bases). Germline V gives CDR1 SGDLS, CDR2 YYNGEE. The CDR3 covers 14 residues. V was trimmed by 0 bases and J by 6 bases, leaving 12 bases between them. The CDR3 here is CASSVAGGLHGYTF. The CDR3 region has the DNA TGTGCCAGCAGCGTAGCGGGGGGGCTTCATGGCTACACCTTC.

The chain is built from TRBV6-5 and TRBJ2-5; possibly TRBD2 for D (7 bases). The closer fit of TRBJ2-7 to the DNA end suggests the J call may be wrong. The CDR3 is 14 residues long. Looked up from germline, CDR1 is MNHEY and CDR2 is SVGAGI. CDR3 residues: CASSYSQGRGEQYF. CDR3 DNA sequence: TGTGCCAGCAGTTACTCCCAGGGGAGGGGCGAGCAGTACTTC.

V usage is TRBV15 and J usage is TRBJ1-1, with D perhaps TRBD1 (6 bases). CDR3 size: 14 residues. CDR1 LNHNV and CDR2 YYDKDF come from the germline V gene (reference sequence). V was clipped by 1 base and J by 4 bases, with 10 bases between them. The CDR3 here is CATSRARGTTEAFF. DNA of the CDR3: TGTGCCACCAGCAGAGCAAGGGGGACCACTGAAGCTTTCTTT.

CDR3 DNA: TGTGCCAGCAGCTCGCTAGGAGGTCGGTTCGTTGATGAGCAGTTCTTC. This codes for CASSSLGGRFVDEQFF. The rearrangement uses TRBV7-8 and TRBJ2-1, with D possibly TRBD2 on 5 matching bases. V lost 4 bases and J 8 bases, leaving 21 bases between the germline ends. CDR3 length equals 16 residues. The V gene's germline CDR1 is SGHVS and CDR2 FQNEAQ.